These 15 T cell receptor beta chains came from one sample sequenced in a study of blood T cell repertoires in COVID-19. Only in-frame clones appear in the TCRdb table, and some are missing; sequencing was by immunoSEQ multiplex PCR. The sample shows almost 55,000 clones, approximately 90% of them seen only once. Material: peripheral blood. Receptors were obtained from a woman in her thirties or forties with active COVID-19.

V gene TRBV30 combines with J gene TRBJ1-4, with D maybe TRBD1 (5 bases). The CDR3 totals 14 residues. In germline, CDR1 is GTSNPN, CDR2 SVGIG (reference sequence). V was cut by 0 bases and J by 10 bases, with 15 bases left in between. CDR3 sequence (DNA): TGTGCCTGGAGTGTACGACAGAGATTCGGAAAACTGTTTTTT. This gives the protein CAWSVRQRFGKLFF.

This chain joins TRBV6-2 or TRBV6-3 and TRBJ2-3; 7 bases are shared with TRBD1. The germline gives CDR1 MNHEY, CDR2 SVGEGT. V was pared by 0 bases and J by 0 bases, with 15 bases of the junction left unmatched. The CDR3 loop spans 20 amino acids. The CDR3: CASSYSSRGGLFSSTDTQYF. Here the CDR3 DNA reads TGTGCCAGCAGTTACTCGAGTCGAGGGGGCCTTTTCTCTAGCACAGATACGCAGTATTTT.

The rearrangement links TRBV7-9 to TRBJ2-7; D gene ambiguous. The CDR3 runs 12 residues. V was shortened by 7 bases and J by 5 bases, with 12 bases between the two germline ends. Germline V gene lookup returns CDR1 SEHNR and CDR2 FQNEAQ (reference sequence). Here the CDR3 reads CASTSRQNEQYF. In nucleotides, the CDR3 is TGTGCCAGCACCTCGAGGCAGAACGAGCAGTACTTC.

CDR3 sequence (DNA): TGTGCCATCAGTGGCGGCCCCAGGGCGCCATCAGCCTACGAGCAGTACTTC. Residues: CAISGGPRAPSAYEQYF. The J gene is TRBJ2-7, the V gene TRBV10-3; D perhaps matches TRBD1 (5 bases). Germline CDR1 and CDR2: ENHRY and SYGVKD. Trimming removed 4 bases from V and 2 bases from J, with 21 bases in between. The length of the CDR3 is 17 residues.

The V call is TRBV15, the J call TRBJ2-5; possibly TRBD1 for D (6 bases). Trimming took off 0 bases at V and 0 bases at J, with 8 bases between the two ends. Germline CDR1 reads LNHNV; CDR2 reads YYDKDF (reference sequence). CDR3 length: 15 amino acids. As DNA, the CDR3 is TGTGCCACCAGCAGAGATAGGGACAACCAAGAGACCCAGTACTTC. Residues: CATSRDRDNQETQYF. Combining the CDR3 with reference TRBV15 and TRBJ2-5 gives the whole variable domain DAMVIQNPRYQVTQFGKPVTLSCSQTLNHNVMYWYQQKSSQAPKLLFHYYDKDFNNEADTPDNFQSRRPNTSFCFLDIRSPGLGDTAMYLCATSRDRDNQETQYFGPGTRLLVL.

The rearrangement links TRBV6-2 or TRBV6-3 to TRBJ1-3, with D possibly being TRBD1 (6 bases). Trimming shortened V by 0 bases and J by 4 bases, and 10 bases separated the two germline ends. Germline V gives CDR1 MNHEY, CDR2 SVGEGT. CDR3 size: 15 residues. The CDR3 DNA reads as TGTGCCAGCAGTTACTCCACAGGGACCGGAAACACCATATATTTT. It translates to CASSYSTGTGNTIYF.

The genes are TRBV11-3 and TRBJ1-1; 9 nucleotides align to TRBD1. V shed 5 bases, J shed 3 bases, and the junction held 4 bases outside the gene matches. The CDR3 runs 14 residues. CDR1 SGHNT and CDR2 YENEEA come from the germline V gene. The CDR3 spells CASSRGQGDTEAFF. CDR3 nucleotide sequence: TGTGCCAGCAGCCGGGGACAGGGAGACACTGAAGCTTTCTTT.

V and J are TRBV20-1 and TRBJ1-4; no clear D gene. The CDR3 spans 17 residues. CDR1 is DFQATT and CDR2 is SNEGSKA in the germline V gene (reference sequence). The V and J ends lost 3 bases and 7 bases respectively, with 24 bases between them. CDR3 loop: CSASSTVVGLVGEKLFF. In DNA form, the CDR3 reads TGCAGTGCTAGTTCAACCGTAGTCGGCCTAGTTGGTGAAAAACTGTTTTTT.

The CDR3 sequence is CATRGSQETQYF. In DNA form, the CDR3 reads TGTGCCACCAGGGGCAGCCAAGAGACCCAGTACTTC. The V gene is TRBV2, the J gene TRBJ2-5; D is possibly TRBD1 (6 bases). The CDR3 is 12 amino acids. V lost 10 bases, J lost 1 base, and 10 bases lay in between. CDR1 and CDR2 from the germline V gene are SNHLY and FYNNEI. Filled out from reference TRBV2 and TRBJ2-5, the complete variable domain reads EPEVTQTPSHQVTQMGQEVILRCVPISNHLYFYWYRQILGQKVEFLVSFYNNEISEKSEIFDDQFSVERPDGSNFTLKIRSTKLEDSAMYFCATRGSQETQYFGPGTRLLVL.

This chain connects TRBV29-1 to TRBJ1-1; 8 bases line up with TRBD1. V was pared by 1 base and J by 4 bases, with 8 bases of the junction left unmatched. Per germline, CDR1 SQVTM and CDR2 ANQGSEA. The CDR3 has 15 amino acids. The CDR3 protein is CSVEVGPTGGTEAFF. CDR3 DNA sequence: TGCAGCGTTGAAGTTGGCCCCACAGGGGGCACTGAAGCTTTCTTT.

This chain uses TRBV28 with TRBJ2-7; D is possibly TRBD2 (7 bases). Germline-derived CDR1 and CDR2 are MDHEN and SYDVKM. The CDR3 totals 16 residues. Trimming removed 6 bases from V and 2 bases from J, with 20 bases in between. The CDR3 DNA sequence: TGTGCCAGCAGCCCCAGTCTAGGGGGGAGGGCCTACGAGCAGTACTTC. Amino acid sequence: CASSPSLGGRAYEQYF.

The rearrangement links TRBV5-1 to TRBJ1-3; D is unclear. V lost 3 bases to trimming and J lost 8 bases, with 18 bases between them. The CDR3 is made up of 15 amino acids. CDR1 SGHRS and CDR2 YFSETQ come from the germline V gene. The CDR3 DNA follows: TGCGCCAGCAGCTCTGAAAGACCCGGACTGGACACCATATATTTT. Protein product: CASSSERPGLDTIYF.

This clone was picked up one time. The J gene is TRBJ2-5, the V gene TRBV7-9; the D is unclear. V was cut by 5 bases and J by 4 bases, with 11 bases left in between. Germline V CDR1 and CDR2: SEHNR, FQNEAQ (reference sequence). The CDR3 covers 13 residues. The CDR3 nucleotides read TGTGCCAGCAGCACCCTGGGCCCAGAGACCCAGTACTTC. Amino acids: CASSTLGPETQYF.

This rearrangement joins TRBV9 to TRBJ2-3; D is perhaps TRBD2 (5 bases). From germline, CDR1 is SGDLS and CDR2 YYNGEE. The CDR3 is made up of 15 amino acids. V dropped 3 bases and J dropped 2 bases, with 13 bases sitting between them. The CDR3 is CASSAEGGFTDTQYF. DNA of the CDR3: TGTGCCAGCAGCGCAGAGGGTGGGTTCACAGATACGCAGTATTTT.

The CDR3 protein is CASSPTFSGGNEQFF. The DNA of the CDR3 is TGCGCCAGCAGCCCCACGTTTAGCGGGGGCAATGAGCAGTTCTTC. V and J are TRBV5-1 and TRBJ2-1, with 9 positions matching TRBD2. V lost 4 bases to trimming and J lost 6 bases; unmatched junction nucleotides: 8. Germline V gives CDR1 SGHRS, CDR2 YFSETQ. CDR3 length: 15 amino acids.